Reported below is one TCR beta chain. Libraries were prepared by immunoSEQ multiplex PCR; TCRdb keeps only in-frame clonotypes and omits some of them. The table has more than 200,000 clones, around 90% seen once. The Seattle site enrolled patients during active infection and followed them longitudinally. This entry belongs to a study of blood T cell repertoires in COVID-19. Across the study: COVID-19 samples collected from the United States, Italy and Spain covered acute and convalescent phases.

Losses at the gene ends were 3 bases for V and 5 bases for J; bases not matched to a gene: 4. This CDR3 comprises 14 residues. The germline V gene has CDR1 MNHEY and CDR2 SMNVEV (reference sequence). This receptor was taken from a woman in her sixties with COVID-19, enrolled during active disease. The V and J genes are TRBV27 and TRBJ2-3; 8 bases fit TRBD1. Sample: peripheral blood. The CDR3 nucleotides read TGTGCCAGCAGTTTTACAGGGGGTCGAGATACGCAGTATTTT. Translation gives CASSFTGGRDTQYF.